Below, 21 T cell receptor beta chains from the same sample are listed, as sequenced in a study of CD39 and CD103 CD8 tumor-infiltrating T cells. Profiling relied on immunoSEQ multiplex PCR, and the TCRdb table lists in-frame clones only, not all of them. The sample lists approximately 5,000 clones, roughly 70% occurring once. Source material: CD8+ T cells sorted from blood. Subset denoted: total memory CD8 T cells (CD45RA-CCR7+/-) from blood or uninvolved lymph node. Receptors originate from a human donor with head and neck squamous cell carcinoma.

This chain connects TRBV10-3 to TRBJ2-1, with 12 bases that match TRBD2. The germline V gene encodes CDR1 ENHRY and CDR2 SYGVKD. The CDR3 totals 15 residues. J was trimmed by 4 bases and V by 2 bases; bases with no gene match: 0. CDR3 sequence: CAISETSGGYNEQFF. CDR3 DNA: TGTGCCATCAGTGAGACTAGCGGGGGGTACAATGAGCAGTTCTTC.

This clone was seen only once. J is TRBJ2-7 and V is TRBV4-2; 9 nucleotides align to TRBD2. The CDR3 runs to 17 residues. Germline-derived CDR1 and CDR2 are LGHNA and YNFKEQ. J lost 2 bases, V lost 1 base, and 9 bases had no gene match. The CDR3 sequence: CASSQGTAGGSPYEQYF. CDR3 nucleotides: TGTGCCAGCAGCCAAGGGACGGCGGGGGGGTCCCCCTACGAGCAGTACTTC.

The chain joins TRBV6-5 to TRBJ2-1; D call uncertain. With 2 bases removed from V and 7 bases from J, the gap between germline ends came to 9 bases. The germline gives CDR1 MNHEY, CDR2 SVGAGI. The CDR3 runs to 13 residues. The CDR3 sequence is CASSYNYGNEQFF. The CDR3, as DNA: TGTGCCAGCAGTTACAACTATGGAAATGAGCAGTTCTTC.

This chain joins TRBV19 and TRBJ2-3; tentatively, D is TRBD2 (5 bases). CDR3 length equals 15 residues. Germline CDR1 reads LNHDA; CDR2 reads SQIVND (reference sequence). V was trimmed by 3 bases and J by 0 bases, leaving 10 bases between them. CDR3 sequence (DNA): TGTGCCAGTAGTATCGGGATCTCTAGCACAGATACGCAGTATTTT. Translation: CASSIGISSTDTQYF.

This sequence joins TRBV19 and TRBJ1-1; D is possibly TRBD1 (6 bases). Trimming shortened V by 6 bases and J by 0 bases, and 14 bases separated the two germline ends. Germline CDR1 LNHDA, CDR2 SQIVND (reference sequence). There are 15 residues in the CDR3. DNA of the CDR3: TGTGCCAGTAGGGGGGCCGTGGGTCTGAACACTGAAGCTTTCTTT. Its protein is CASRGAVGLNTEAFF.

The chain is built from TRBV4-2 and TRBJ1-1, with 11 nucleotides matching TRBD1. The CDR3 spans 17 residues. Germline CDR1 reads LGHNA; CDR2 reads YNFKEQ. Trimming removed 4 bases from V and 7 bases from J; junction bases left unmatched: 14. The CDR3, as DNA: TGTGCCAGCAGCCCTTACCGAGGACAGGGGGCGAAAGGTGAAGCTTTCTTT. Translated: CASSPYRGQGAKGEAFF.

The V call is TRBV5-4, the J call TRBJ1-2, with 7 bases that match TRBD1. Germline lookup yields CDR1 SGHNT and CDR2 YYREEE (reference sequence). Trimming took 5 bases from V and 3 from J; bases not matched to a gene: 7. CDR3 length equals 14 residues. The CDR3 DNA follows: TGTGCCAGCAGTTTCCGTCAGGGGGACTATGGCTACACCTTC. It codes for CASSFRQGDYGYTF.

This chain links TRBV4-3 with TRBJ1-2; no reliable D call. The CDR3 is 15 amino acids. CDR1 and CDR2 (germline): LGHNA, YSLEER. Deletions cut 0 bases from V and 0 bases from J, with 8 bases between. The CDR3 nucleotides read TGCGCCAGCAGCCAAGATGGTACGGCTAACTATGGCTACACCTTC. Translation gives CASSQDGTANYGYTF.

The chain couples TRBV7-9 to TRBJ2-4, with 7 bases fitting TRBD2. CDR1 SEHNR and CDR2 FQNEAQ come from the germline V gene (reference sequence). This CDR3 has 16 amino acids. Trimming at V came to 2 bases and at J to 0 bases, leaving 4 bases not matched to a gene. The CDR3 region is CASSLLAGPAKNIQYF. Here the CDR3 DNA reads TGTGCCAGCAGCTTATTAGCGGGTCCAGCCAAAAACATTCAGTACTTC.

This clone has just one count. V usage is TRBV6-1 and J usage is TRBJ2-3; TRBD1 matches at 7 bases. Germline-derived CDR1 and CDR2 are MNHNS and SASEGT. The CDR3 totals 12 residues. J gave up 4 bases and V 6 bases, and 1 base lay outside the gene matches. CDR3 sequence: CASRDRADTQYF. The CDR3 DNA reads as TGTGCCAGCAGAGACAGGGCAGATACGCAGTATTTT.

The V gene is TRBV4-3, the J gene TRBJ1-1; D gene uncertain. This CDR3 has 14 amino acids. Germline V gene sequence: CDR1 LGHNA, CDR2 YSLEER. Trimming took 4 bases from V and 4 from J, leaving 13 bases between them. CDR3 bases: TGCGCCAGCAGCCTGAGTTCAGGTTCCACTGAAGCTTTCTTT. Amino acids: CASSLSSGSTEAFF.

The chain combines TRBV27 with TRBJ1-4; D is perhaps TRBD1 (6 bases). V was clipped by 5 bases and J by 8 bases, with 15 bases between them. This CDR3 contains 14 residues. Germline V gene sequence: CDR1 MNHEY, CDR2 SMNVEV (reference sequence). The CDR3: CASSLQGSGEKLFF. The CDR3 region has the DNA TGTGCCAGCAGTCTACAGGGTTCCGGCGAAAAACTGTTTTTT.

This clone was detected once. One end of the junction does not line up with germline, which may come from a read error. The sample carries other DNA sequences with the same CDR3. The rearrangement links TRBV2 to TRBJ2-2, with 7 bases fitting TRBD1. The CDR3 is 16 amino acids. CDR1 and CDR2 (germline): SNHLY, FYNNEI. Written as DNA, the CDR3 is TGTGCCAGCAGTGGCCACAGGGGCGGTGGAACCGGGGAGTTGTTTTTT. This codes for CASSGHRGGGTGELFF. The entire variable domain, with the rest obtained from reference TRBV2 and TRBJ2-2, is as follows: EPEVTQTPSHQVTQMGQEVILRCVPISNHLYFYWYRQILGQKVEFLVSFYNNEISEKSEIFDDQFSVERPDGSNFTLKIRSTKLEDSAMYFCASSGHRGGGTGELFFGEGSRLTVL.

The J gene is TRBJ1-6, the V gene TRBV21-1; TRBD1 reflects the table's D call only, with no check against the DNA. TRBV21-1 is deemed a pseudogene. This CDR3 comprises 18 residues. The CDR3 sequence: CASSYFLDRGPDNSPLHF. The CDR3 nucleotides read TGTGCCAGCAGCTACTTCTTGGACAGGGGACCTGATAATTCACCCCTCCACTTT.

The chain uses TRBV11-1 and TRBJ2-7; D gene uncertain. The CDR3 has 14 residues. Germline assignment: CDR1 SGHAT and CDR2 FQDESV (reference sequence). The germline V and J ends were trimmed by 3 bases and 3 bases, with 12 bases remaining between them. The CDR3, as DNA: TGTGCCAGCAGCTTTGAGGTTGGCAGCTACGAGCAGTACTTC. This codes for CASSFEVGSYEQYF.

This clone is classed as large (0.1 to 1%). V gene TRBV7-2 combines with J gene TRBJ1-3, with TRBD1 matching 7 bases. Germline V gene data show CDR1 as SGHTA and CDR2 as FQGNSA. The CDR3 loop spans 16 amino acids. J was trimmed by 0 bases and V by 2 bases; bases with no gene match: 4. CDR3 loop: CASSLKTGPSGNTIYF. For the CDR3, the DNA is TGTGCCAGCAGCTTAAAGACAGGGCCCTCTGGAAACACCATATATTTT.

J is TRBJ1-5 and V is TRBV29-1; weak D call: TRBD1 (5 bases). Germline CDR1 and CDR2: SQVTM and ANQGSEA. V was trimmed by 3 bases and J by 7 bases, leaving 13 bases between them. The length of the CDR3 is 13 residues. The CDR3 loop reads CSVEEGLGQPQHF. CDR3 DNA: TGCAGCGTTGAGGAGGGGCTTGGGCAGCCCCAGCATTTT.

CDR3 residues: CASSEAQGQHSSGELFF. CDR3 sequence (DNA): TGTGCCAGCAGCGAGGCACAGGGCCAACACAGTTCCGGGGAGCTGTTTTTT. The rearrangement uses TRBV5-5 and TRBJ2-2, with D tentatively TRBD1 (6 bases). The length of the CDR3 is 17 residues. The V gene lost 4 bases and the J gene lost 6 bases, with 22 bases spanning the gap. The germline V gene has CDR1 SGHKS and CDR2 YYEKEE (reference sequence). Full variable domain (missing parts from reference TRBV5-5 and TRBJ2-2): DAGVTQSPTHLIKTRGQQVTLRCSPISGHKSVSWYQQVLGQGPQFIFQYYEKEERGRGNFPDRFSARQFPNYSSELNVNALLLGDSALYLCASSEAQGQHSSGELFFGEGSRLTVL.

In regard to this clone: Mismatch with germline at one junction end may stem from a read error. CDR3 nucleotides: TGTGCCTGGAGGATTGGGGGACTAGCGGGGGGCTCCTCCGAGCAGTACTTC. Translated, it gives CAWRIGGLAGGSSEQYF. J is TRBJ2-7 and V is TRBV30; TRBD2 agrees at 15 bases. The CDR3 contains 17 residues. CDR1 is GTSNPN and CDR2 is SVGIG in the germline V gene (reference sequence).

The V gene is TRBV29-1, the J gene TRBJ2-1; 13 bases are shared with TRBD2. The CDR3 has 15 amino acids. Trimming took 4 bases from V and 6 from J; bases not matched to a gene: 6. Germline-derived CDR1 and CDR2 are SQVTM and ANQGSEA. CDR3 bases: TGCAGCGTTGTTCCGGGACTAGCGGGGATCAATGAGCAGTTCTTC. This gives the protein CSVVPGLAGINEQFF.

The chain couples TRBV5-4 to TRBJ2-7; D gene ambiguous. V was trimmed by 1 base and J by 1 base, leaving 6 bases between them. The CDR3 length is 13 residues. CDR1 and CDR2 (germline): SGHNT, YYREEE (reference sequence). The DNA for the CDR3 is TGTGCCAGCAGCTTGAGAGAATCCTACGAGCAGTACTTC. Its protein product is CASSLRESYEQYF. Variable domain in full (rest from reference TRBV5-4 and TRBJ2-7): ETGVTQSPTHLIKTRGQQVTLRCSSQSGHNTVSWYQQALGQGPQFIFQYYREEENGRGNFPPRFSGLQFPNYSSELNVNALELDDSALYLCASSLRESYEQYFGPGTRLTVT.